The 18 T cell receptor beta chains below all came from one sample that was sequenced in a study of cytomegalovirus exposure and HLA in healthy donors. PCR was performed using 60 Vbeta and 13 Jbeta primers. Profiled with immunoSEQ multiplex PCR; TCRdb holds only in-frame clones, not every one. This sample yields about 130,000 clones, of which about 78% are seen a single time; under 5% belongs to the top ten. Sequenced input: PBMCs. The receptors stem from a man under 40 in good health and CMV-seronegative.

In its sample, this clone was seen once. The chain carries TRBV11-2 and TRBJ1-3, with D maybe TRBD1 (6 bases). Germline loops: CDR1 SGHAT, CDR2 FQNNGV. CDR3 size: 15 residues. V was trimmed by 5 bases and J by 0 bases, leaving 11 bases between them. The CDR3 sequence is CASSLTGTSGNTIYF. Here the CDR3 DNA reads TGTGCCAGCAGCCTAACAGGGACCTCTGGAAACACCATATATTTT.

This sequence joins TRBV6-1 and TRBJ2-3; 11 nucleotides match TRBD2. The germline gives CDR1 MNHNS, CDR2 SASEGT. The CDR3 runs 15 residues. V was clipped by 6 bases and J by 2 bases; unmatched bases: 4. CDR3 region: CASSELAGATDTQYF. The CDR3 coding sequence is TGTGCCAGCAGCGAACTAGCGGGGGCCACAGATACGCAGTATTTT.

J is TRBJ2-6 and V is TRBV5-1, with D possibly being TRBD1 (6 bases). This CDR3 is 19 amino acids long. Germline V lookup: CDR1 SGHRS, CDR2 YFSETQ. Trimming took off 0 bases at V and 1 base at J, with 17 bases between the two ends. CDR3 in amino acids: CASSLGPTGAASGANVLTF. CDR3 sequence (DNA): TGCGCCAGCAGCTTGGGTCCGACAGGAGCTGCGTCTGGGGCCAACGTCCTGACTTTC.

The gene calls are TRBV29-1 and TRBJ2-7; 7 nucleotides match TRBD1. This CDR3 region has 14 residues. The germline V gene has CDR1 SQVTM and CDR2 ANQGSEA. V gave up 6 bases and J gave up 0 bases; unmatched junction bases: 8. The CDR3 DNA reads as TGCAGCGTGGTAACAGGGGTGACCTCCTACGAGCAGTACTTC. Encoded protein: CSVVTGVTSYEQYF.

The CDR3 coding sequence is TGCACCAGCAGCCAAGCCATGAAGAGAACCACAGATACGCAGTATTTT. It translates to CTSSQAMKRTTDTQYF. The J gene is TRBJ2-3, the V gene TRBV1; the tabulated D call, TRBD2, remains unverified against the DNA. TRBV1 is a documented pseudogene. This CDR3 region has 16 residues.

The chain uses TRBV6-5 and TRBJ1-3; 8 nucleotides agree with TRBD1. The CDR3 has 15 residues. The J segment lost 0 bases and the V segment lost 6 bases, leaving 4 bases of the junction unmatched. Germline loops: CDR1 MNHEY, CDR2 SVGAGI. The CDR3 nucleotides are TGTGCCAGCAGGACAGGGGAAGGCTCTGGAAACACCATATATTTT. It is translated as CASRTGEGSGNTIYF.

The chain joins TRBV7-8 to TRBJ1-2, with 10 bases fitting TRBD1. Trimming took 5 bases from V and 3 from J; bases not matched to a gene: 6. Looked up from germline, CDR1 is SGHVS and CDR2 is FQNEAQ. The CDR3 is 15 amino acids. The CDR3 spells CASSPDRGPYYGYTF. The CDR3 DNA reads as TGTGCCAGCAGCCCAGACAGGGGGCCCTACTATGGCTACACCTTC.

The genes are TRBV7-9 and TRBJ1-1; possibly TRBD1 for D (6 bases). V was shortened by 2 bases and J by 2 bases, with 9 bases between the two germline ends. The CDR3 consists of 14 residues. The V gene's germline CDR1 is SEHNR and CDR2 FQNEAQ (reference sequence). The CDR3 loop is CASSLRDTNTEAFF. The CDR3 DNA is TGTGCCAGCAGCTTAAGGGACACCAACACTGAAGCTTTCTTT.

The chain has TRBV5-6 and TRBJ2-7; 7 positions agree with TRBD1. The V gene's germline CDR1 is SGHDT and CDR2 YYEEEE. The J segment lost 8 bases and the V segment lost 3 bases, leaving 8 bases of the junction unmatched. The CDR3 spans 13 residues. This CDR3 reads CASSWSTGNKQYF. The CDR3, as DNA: TGTGCCAGCAGCTGGTCGACAGGGAACAAGCAGTACTTC.

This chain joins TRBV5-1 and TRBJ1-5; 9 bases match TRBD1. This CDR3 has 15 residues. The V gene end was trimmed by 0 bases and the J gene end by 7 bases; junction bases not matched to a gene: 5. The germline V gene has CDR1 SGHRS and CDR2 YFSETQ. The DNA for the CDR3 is TGCGCCAGCAGCTTGGGGACAGGGGTAGAGCAGCCCCAGCATTTT. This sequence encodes CASSLGTGVEQPQHF.

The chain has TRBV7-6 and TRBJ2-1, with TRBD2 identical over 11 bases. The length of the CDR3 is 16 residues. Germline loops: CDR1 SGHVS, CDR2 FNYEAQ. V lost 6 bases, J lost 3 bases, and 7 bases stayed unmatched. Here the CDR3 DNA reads TGTGCCAGCAGTTCTACTAGCGGGGGATACTACAATGAGCAGTTCTTC. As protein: CASSSTSGGYYNEQFF.

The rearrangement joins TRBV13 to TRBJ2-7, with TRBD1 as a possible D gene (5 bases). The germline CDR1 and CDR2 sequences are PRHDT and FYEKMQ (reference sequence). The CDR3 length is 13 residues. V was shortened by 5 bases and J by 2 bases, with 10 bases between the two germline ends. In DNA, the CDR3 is TGTGCCAGCAGCCGTACAGGAGCCTACGAGCAGTACTTC. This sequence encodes CASSRTGAYEQYF.

CDR3 residues: CASSFLSGSGELFF. CDR3 nucleotides: TGCGCCAGCAGCTTCCTTTCGGGGTCCGGGGAGCTGTTTTTT. This chain links TRBV5-1 with TRBJ2-2, with D possibly being TRBD2 (5 bases). The germline V gene encodes CDR1 SGHRS and CDR2 YFSETQ. V lost 2 bases and J lost 6, with 11 bases in between. This CDR3 has 14 residues.

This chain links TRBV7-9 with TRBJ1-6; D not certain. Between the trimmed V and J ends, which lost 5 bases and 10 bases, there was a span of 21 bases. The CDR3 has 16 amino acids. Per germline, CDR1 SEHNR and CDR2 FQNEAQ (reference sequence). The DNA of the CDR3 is TGTGCCAGCAGCCCCGGTCGTCCCAACCCCCGGTCACCCCTCCACTTT. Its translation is CASSPGRPNPRSPLHF.

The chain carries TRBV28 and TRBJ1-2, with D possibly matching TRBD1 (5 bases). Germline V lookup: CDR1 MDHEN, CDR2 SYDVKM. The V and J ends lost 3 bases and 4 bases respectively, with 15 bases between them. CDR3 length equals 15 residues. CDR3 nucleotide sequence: TGTGCCAGCAGTTTTGACAGCAGTACGGGCTATGGCTACACCTTC. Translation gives CASSFDSSTGYGYTF.

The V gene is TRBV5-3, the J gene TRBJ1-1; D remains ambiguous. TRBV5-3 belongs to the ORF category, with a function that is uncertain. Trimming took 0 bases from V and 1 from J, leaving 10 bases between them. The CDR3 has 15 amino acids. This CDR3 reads CARSLAEVANTEAFF. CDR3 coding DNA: TGTGCCAGAAGCTTGGCCGAGGTTGCGAACACTGAAGCTTTCTTT.

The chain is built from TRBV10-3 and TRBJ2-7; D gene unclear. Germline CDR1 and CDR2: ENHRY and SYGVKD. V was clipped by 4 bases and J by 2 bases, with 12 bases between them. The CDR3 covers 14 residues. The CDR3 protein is CAISGQTGTYEQYF. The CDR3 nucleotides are TGTGCCATCAGTGGTCAGACGGGTACCTACGAGCAGTACTTC.

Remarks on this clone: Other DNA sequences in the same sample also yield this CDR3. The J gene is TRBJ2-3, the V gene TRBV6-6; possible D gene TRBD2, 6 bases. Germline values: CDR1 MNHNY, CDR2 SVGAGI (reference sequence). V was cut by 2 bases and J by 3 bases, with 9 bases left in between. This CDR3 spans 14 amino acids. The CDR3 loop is CASSYVEGTDTQYF. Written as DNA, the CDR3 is TGTGCCAGCAGTTACGTGGAGGGGACAGATACGCAGTATTTT.